This is a list of T cell receptor beta chains from one sample in a study of blood T cell repertoires in COVID-19. TCRdb's table, derived via immunoSEQ multiplex PCR, lists solely in-frame clones and lacks some. The sample consists of 120,000 or so clones, approximately 90% of them appearing once. The sequencing input was peripheral blood. The source of these receptors is a woman of 80 years or more with acute or convalescent COVID-19. The CDR3 runs from the conserved cysteine through the conserved F or W. D genes are given only for firm matches. Clone size is stated in some rows and not others, as once, few, many or a class when expanded.

.,.,TRBJ2-7,TRBV20-1,TGCAGTGCGTCAGCGGACGAGCAGTACTTC,CSASADEQYF
.,.,TRBJ1-5,TRBV7-9,TGTGCCAGCAGTTCCACGTGGGACTGGAATCAGCCCCAGCATTTT,CASSSTWDWNQPQHF
TRBD2,.,TRBJ2-7,TRBV2,TGTGCCAGCACACCAGCGGGAGGGCCCTACGAGCAGTACTTC,CASTPAGGPYEQYF
.,.,TRBJ1-1,TRBV4-3,TGCGCCAGCAGCCTAGCCCACAGGAGGAACACTGAAGCTTTCTTT,CASSLAHRRNTEAFF
TRBD1,few,TRBJ2-4,TRBV11-1,TGTGCCAGCAGCTTAAATCCGGGACAGGGGGGCATTCAGTACTTC,CASSLNPGQGGIQYF
TRBD2,.,TRBJ2-3,TRBV7-2,TGTGCCAGCAGCTTAGTGCAGGGACTAGCGGGGGGAGATACGCAGTATTTT,CASSLVQGLAGGDTQYF
.,.,TRBJ2-1,TRBV1,TGCACCAGCAGCCAGGAAGGGGAGGGGTACAATGAGCAGTTCTTC,CTSSQEGEGYNEQFF
TRBD2,.,TRBJ2-5,TRBV27,TGTGCCAGCAGTCACGAGGAGCGGGAGGTCGGACTCGAAGAGACCCAGTACTTC,CASSHEEREVGLEETQYF
TRBD1,.,TRBJ1-1,TRBV3-1/TRBV3-2,TGTGCCAGCAGCCAAGGGACAGGGAGTGAAGCTTTCTTT,CASSQGTGSEAFF
.,.,TRBJ1-5,TRBV27,TGTGCCAGCAGTTCACTTTCCTGGACAGCTCCGACCCAGCCCCAGCATTTT,CASSSLSWTAPTQPQHF
.,few,TRBJ1-2,TRBV28,TGTGCCAGCAGTTTAGGGAGGGAGCGGTACTATGGCTACACCTTC,CASSLGRERYYGYTF
TRBD2,.,TRBJ2-7,TRBV9,TGTGCCAGCAGCGTAGGGGGGGGTACCTACGAGCAGTACTTC,CASSVGGGTYEQYF
.,few,TRBJ1-6,TRBV4-1,TGCGCCAGCAGCCCCGGGACTCTAAATTCACCCCTCCACTTT,CASSPGTLNSPLHF
TRBD1,.,TRBJ1-2,TRBV2,TGTGCCAGCAGTGATTCGACAGGGCGGTATGGCTACACCTTC,CASSDSTGRYGYTF
TRBD1,.,TRBJ1-1,TRBV29-1,TGCAGCGCCCACCCTACCGGACAGGGCAACACTGAAGCTTTCTTT,CSAHPTGQGNTEAFF
TRBD1,.,TRBJ1-1,TRBV6-1,TGTGCCAGCAGTCAGGGACAGGGTTGGACTGAAGCTTTCTTT,CASSQGQGWTEAFF
.,.,TRBJ2-7,TRBV6-5,TGTGCCAGCAGTTCGGGACAAACCTACGAGCAGTACTTC,CASSSGQTYEQYF
TRBD1,.,TRBJ1-5,TRBV5-4,TGTGCCAGCAGCTCCGGGACAGGGGGCCAGCCCCAGCATTTT,CASSSGTGGQPQHF
.,once,TRBJ1-1,TRBV6-5,TGTGCCAGCAGTTATGAGGTGAACACTGAAGCTTTCTTT,CASSYEVNTEAFF
TRBD1,.,TRBJ2-3,TRBV5-1,TGCGCCAGCAGCTTGTTATCGACAGGGGGGACAGATACGCAGTATTTT,CASSLLSTGGTDTQYF
.,.,TRBJ2-1,TRBV7-3,TGTGCCAGCAGCCCCGCCGGTCACAATGAGCAGTTCTTC,CASSPAGHNEQFF
TRBD2,.,TRBJ2-1,TRBV7-3,TGTGCCAGCAGCTCGTGGGTAGCGGGGACAAACAATGAGCAGTTCTTC,CASSSWVAGTNNEQFF
.,.,TRBJ1-2,TRBV7-9,TGTGCCAGCAGCCGAGCCTTAGCTAACTATGGCTACACCTTC,CASSRALANYGYTF
TRBD1,.,TRBJ2-3,TRBV24-1,TGTGCCACCAGTGATTGGGGCGGACAGGGGAGAGATCTTGGAGATACGCAGTATTTT,CATSDWGGQGRDLGDTQYF
.,.,TRBJ2-7,TRBV1,TGCACCAGCAGCCAAGAGGTCCCGAGCTCCTACGAGCAGTACTTC,CTSSQEVPSSYEQYF
.,.,TRBJ1-5,TRBV29-1,TGCAGCCTCCGGGACACACTGTATAGCAATCAGCCCCAGCATTTT,CSLRDTLYSNQPQHF
.,few,TRBJ1-1,TRBV6-5,TGTGCCAGCAGTATGGGCAGCGGAGCTTTCTTT,CASSMGSGAFF
.,.,TRBJ2-3,TRBV5-1,TGCGCCAGCAGCACTCAGACAGGAACCACAGATACGCAGTATTTT,CASSTQTGTTDTQYF
TRBD2,.,TRBJ2-5,TRBV9,TGTGCCAGCAGCGTAGAGGGTCTAGCGGGAGGGCCTAACTGGGAGACCCAGTACTTC,CASSVEGLAGGPNWETQYF
.,.,TRBJ1-4,TRBV15,TGTGCCACCAGCAGAGTGGGGACAAGTAATGAAAAACTGTTTTTT,CATSRVGTSNEKLFF